The entry that follows covers one TCR beta chain sequence. This record comes from a study of beta chain features in type 1 diabetes. The entirety of the isolated RNA underwent reverse transcription, so expressed TCRB transcripts were sequenced. Clones were read by immunoSEQ multiplex PCR, and TCRdb kept only the in-frame ones, dropping some. The data contain around 350,000 clones, over 9.5% of them seen just once; the ten biggest clones take up under 0.02%. Germline V gives CDR1 SGHDT, CDR2 YYEEEE. The V gene end was trimmed by 9 bases and the J gene end by 0 bases; junction bases not matched to a gene: 4. The CDR3 contains 15 residues.

The V gene is TRBV5-6, the J gene TRBJ2-6; 9 positions match TRBD1. Input material: naive CD4+ T cells from blood. This TCR was recovered from a man younger than 35 in good health. The CDR3 here is CAIGDRVSGANVLTF. The CDR3 region has the DNA TGTGCCATCGGGGACAGGGTCTCTGGGGCCAACGTCCTGACTTTC.